A selection of T cell receptor beta chains follows, all from one sample in a study of T cell responses to AZD1222 COVID-19 vaccine. TCRdb keeps only in-frame clones here, not all; method: immunoSEQ multiplex PCR. Found here are approximately 110,000 clones, more than 85% of them singletons; the top ten hold approximately 1.3%. Here the sequenced sample was peripheral blood, taken on day 0 of AZD1222 vaccination. Receptors originate from an adult in good health. The CDR3 runs from the conserved cysteine through the conserved F or W. Fields, in order: J gene, V gene, D gene, clone size, CDR3 DNA, CDR3 protein. D genes are given only for firm matches. Clone size appears in some rows only: once, few, many, or a class for an expanded clone.

j_gene: TRBJ1-2; v_gene: TRBV27; d_gene: .; abundance: .; CDR3nt: TGTGCCAGCAGTACGCTCCCGGGTTCGTCGTTTTATGGCTACACCTTC; CDR3aa: CASSTLPGSSFYGYTF
j_gene: TRBJ2-3; v_gene: TRBV2; d_gene: TRBD2; abundance: .; CDR3nt: TGTGCCAGCAGTAGGGGACTAGCGGGACAAGATACGCAGTATTTT; CDR3aa: CASSRGLAGQDTQYF
j_gene: TRBJ1-2; v_gene: TRBV30; d_gene: TRBD1; abundance: once; CDR3nt: TGTGCCTCTACAGGGGGGGCGGGCTATGGCTACACCTTC; CDR3aa: CASTGGAGYGYTF
j_gene: TRBJ1-1; v_gene: TRBV6-6; d_gene: .; abundance: .; CDR3nt: TGTGCCAGCAGTTACTCGAGTCAGGGGACTGAAGCTTTCTTT; CDR3aa: CASSYSSQGTEAFF
j_gene: TRBJ1-3; v_gene: TRBV6-1; d_gene: TRBD1; abundance: large; CDR3nt: TGTGCCAGCAGTGAAGAGGGGGCCTCTGGAAACACCATATATTTT; CDR3aa: CASSEEGASGNTIYF
j_gene: TRBJ1-6; v_gene: TRBV19; d_gene: .; abundance: once; CDR3nt: TGTGCCAGCAAACAGAATACAGGGAACTATAATTCACCCCTCCACTTT; CDR3aa: CASKQNTGNYNSPLHF
j_gene: TRBJ1-4; v_gene: TRBV5-5; d_gene: .; abundance: .; CDR3nt: TGTGCCAGCAGCCTACGACAGTTGGTTAATGAAAAACTGTTTTTT; CDR3aa: CASSLRQLVNEKLFF
j_gene: TRBJ1-6; v_gene: TRBV4-3; d_gene: .; abundance: .; CDR3nt: TGCGCCAGCAGCCGTAATTCACCCCTCCACTTT; CDR3aa: CASSRNSPLHF
j_gene: TRBJ2-7; v_gene: TRBV5-8; d_gene: .; abundance: .; CDR3nt: TGTGCCAGCAGTTTCCGAGACGAGCAGTACTTC; CDR3aa: CASSFRDEQYF
j_gene: TRBJ1-3; v_gene: TRBV7-2; d_gene: .; abundance: .; CDR3nt: TGTGCCAGCCGAGGGGGGCAGAGCTCTGGAAACACCATATATTTT; CDR3aa: CASRGGQSSGNTIYF
j_gene: TRBJ1-4; v_gene: TRBV9; d_gene: .; abundance: .; CDR3nt: TGTGCCAGCAGCGTAGGAGGGGCGCCTAATGAAAAACTGTTTTTT; CDR3aa: CASSVGGAPNEKLFF
j_gene: TRBJ2-2; v_gene: TRBV24-1; d_gene: .; abundance: .; CDR3nt: TGTGCCACCAGTGCCCCGGGGTACACCGGGGAGCTGTTTTTT; CDR3aa: CATSAPGYTGELFF
j_gene: TRBJ1-5; v_gene: TRBV27; d_gene: .; abundance: .; CDR3nt: TGTGCCAGCAGTTTATACAGGAATAGCAATCAGCCCCAGCATTTT; CDR3aa: CASSLYRNSNQPQHF
j_gene: TRBJ2-1; v_gene: TRBV7-3; d_gene: .; abundance: .; CDR3nt: TGTGCCAGCAGCCAAAGCGGAGGCTCCTACAATGAGCAGTTCTTC; CDR3aa: CASSQSGGSYNEQFF
j_gene: TRBJ1-3; v_gene: TRBV10-3; d_gene: TRBD1; abundance: once; CDR3nt: TGTGCCATCAGTAGACAGGGGTCACGCTCTGGAAACACCATATATTTT; CDR3aa: CAISRQGSRSGNTIYF
j_gene: TRBJ2-1; v_gene: TRBV28; d_gene: .; abundance: .; CDR3nt: TGTGCCAGCAGTCTCCAGCGGGAGCAGTTCTTC; CDR3aa: CASSLQREQFF
j_gene: TRBJ1-5; v_gene: TRBV2; d_gene: .; abundance: .; CDR3nt: TGTGCCAGCAGTGAAATCGAGAATAGCAATCAGCCCCAGCATTTT; CDR3aa: CASSEIENSNQPQHF
j_gene: TRBJ2-1; v_gene: TRBV7-3; d_gene: .; abundance: .; CDR3nt: TGTGCCAGCAGCTTGGGGTCCAACAATGAGCAGTTCTTC; CDR3aa: CASSLGSNNEQFF
j_gene: TRBJ1-1; v_gene: TRBV19; d_gene: .; abundance: .; CDR3nt: TGTGCCAGTACCCCAGAAGGGAGGATGAACACTGAAGCTTTCTTT; CDR3aa: CASTPEGRMNTEAFF
j_gene: TRBJ2-7; v_gene: TRBV7-3; d_gene: .; abundance: .; CDR3nt: TGTGCCAGCAGCTTAACCCGGGAAAGGCACTACGAGCAGTACTTC; CDR3aa: CASSLTRERHYEQYF
j_gene: TRBJ1-2; v_gene: TRBV7-8; d_gene: .; abundance: .; CDR3nt: TGTGCCAGCAGCTTTGATACGGGGAACTATGGCTACACCTTC; CDR3aa: CASSFDTGNYGYTF
j_gene: TRBJ1-5; v_gene: TRBV10-1; d_gene: TRBD1; abundance: .; CDR3nt: TGCGCCAGCATCCGACGGGCAGGGGGCTACGGTCAGCCCCAGCATTTT; CDR3aa: CASIRRAGGYGQPQHF